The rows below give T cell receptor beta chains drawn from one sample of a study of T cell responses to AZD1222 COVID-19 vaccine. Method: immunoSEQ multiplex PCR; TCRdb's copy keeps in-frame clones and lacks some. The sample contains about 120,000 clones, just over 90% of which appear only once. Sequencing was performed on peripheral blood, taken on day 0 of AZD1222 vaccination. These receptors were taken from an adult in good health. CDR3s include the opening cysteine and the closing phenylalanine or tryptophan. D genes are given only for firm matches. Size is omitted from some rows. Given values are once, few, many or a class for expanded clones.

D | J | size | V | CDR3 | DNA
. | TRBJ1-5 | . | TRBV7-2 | CASSLLGTNQPQHF | TGTGCCAGCAGCTTATTGGGTACCAATCAGCCCCAGCATTTT
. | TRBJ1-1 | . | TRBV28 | CASSLTDLVMNTEAFF | TGTGCCAGCAGTCTGACAGATCTGGTCATGAACACTGAAGCTTTCTTT
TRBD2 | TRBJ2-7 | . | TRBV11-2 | CASSLDGLAGDAYF | TGTGCCAGCAGCCTCGACGGCCTAGCGGGGGACGCGTACTTC
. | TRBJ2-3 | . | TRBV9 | CASSVDGGQGTTDTQYF | TGTGCCAGCAGCGTGGATGGGGGACAAGGGACCACAGATACGCAGTATTTT
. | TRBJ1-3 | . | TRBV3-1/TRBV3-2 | CASSIRVRGNTIYF | TGTGCCAGCAGCATTCGAGTCCGGGGAAACACCATATATTTT
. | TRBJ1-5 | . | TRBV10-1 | CASGDSGNQPQHF | TGCGCCAGCGGAGACAGTGGCAATCAGCCCCAGCATTTT
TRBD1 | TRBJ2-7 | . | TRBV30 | CAWSVRVMTGQGAYEQYF | TGTGCCTGGAGTGTACGGGTTATGACAGGACAGGGGGCCTACGAGCAGTACTTC
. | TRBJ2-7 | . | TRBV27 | CASSWGTDYEQYF | TGTGCCAGCAGTTGGGGCACAGACTACGAGCAGTACTTC
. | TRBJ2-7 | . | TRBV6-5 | CASSYLVDSSYEQYF | TGTGCCAGCAGTTATCTGGTTGACAGCTCCTACGAGCAGTACTTC
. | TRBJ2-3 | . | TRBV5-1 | CATKKGWTDTQYF | TGCGCCACCAAAAAGGGGTGGACAGATACGCAGTATTTT
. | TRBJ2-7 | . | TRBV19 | CASRKVGSSYEQYF | TGTGCCAGTAGGAAGGTCGGGAGCTCCTACGAGCAGTACTTC
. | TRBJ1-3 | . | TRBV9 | CASSVEGVGTRRGTIYF | TGTGCCAGCAGCGTTGAGGGGGTGGGAACCCGGCGGGGCACCATATATTTT
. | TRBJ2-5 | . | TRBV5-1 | CASSLTPGGGGETQYF | TGCGCCAGCAGCTTGACCCCCGGGGGCGGCGGGGAGACCCAGTACTTC
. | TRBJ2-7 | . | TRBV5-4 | CASSLDRTARRQYF | TGTGCCAGCAGCTTGGACCGGACGGCCCGACGGCAGTACTTC
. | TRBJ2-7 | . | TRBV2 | CASSDWSREEEQYF | TGTGCCAGCAGTGATTGGAGTAGGGAAGAGGAGCAGTACTTC
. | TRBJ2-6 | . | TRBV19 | CASSIIPGRRAGANVLTF | TGTGCCAGTAGTATCATCCCCGGTAGGAGGGCTGGGGCCAACGTCCTGACTTTC
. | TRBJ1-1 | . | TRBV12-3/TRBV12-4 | CASSLQRGTEAFF | TGTGCCAGCAGTCTCCAGCGTGGGACTGAAGCTTTCTTT
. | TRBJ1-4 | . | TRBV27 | CASSSSEKLFF | TGTGCCAGCAGTTCCAGTGAAAAACTGTTTTTT
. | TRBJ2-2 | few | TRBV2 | CASTRESNTGELFF | TGTGCCAGCACCCGGGAGTCGAACACCGGGGAGCTGTTTTTT
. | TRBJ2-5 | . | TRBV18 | CASSPGPGVETQYF | TGTGCCAGCTCACCAGGCCCCGGGGTGGAGACCCAGTACTTC
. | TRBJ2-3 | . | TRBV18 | CASSPYTDTQYF | TGTGCCAGCTCACCATACACAGATACGCAGTATTTT
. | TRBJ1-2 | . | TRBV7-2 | CASSPGPGDYGYTF | TGTGCCAGCAGCCCCGGCCCGGGGGACTATGGCTACACCTTC
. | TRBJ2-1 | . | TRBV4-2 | CASSQDPGGYNEQFF | TGTGCCAGCAGCCAAGATCCCGGGGGCTACAATGAGCAGTTCTTC
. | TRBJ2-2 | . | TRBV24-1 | CATSDLGREAGELFF | TGTGCCACCAGTGATTTAGGCAGGGAGGCCGGGGAGCTGTTTTTT
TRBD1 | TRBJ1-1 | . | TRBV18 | CASSGVDRGDLNTEAFF | TGTGCCAGCTCTGGGGTGGACAGGGGAGACTTGAACACTGAAGCTTTCTTT
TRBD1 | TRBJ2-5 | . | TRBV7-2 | CASARQGQWETQYF | TGTGCCAGCGCCCGACAGGGACAATGGGAGACCCAGTACTTC
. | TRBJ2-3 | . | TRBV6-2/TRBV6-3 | CASSMIRDTDTQYF | TGTGCCAGCAGTATGATCCGGGACACAGATACGCAGTATTTT
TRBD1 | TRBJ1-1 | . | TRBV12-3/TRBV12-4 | CASSSGGAIEAFF | TGTGCCAGCAGTTCAGGGGGCGCGATCGAAGCTTTCTTT
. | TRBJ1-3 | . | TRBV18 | CASSPGRGSSGNTIYF | TGTGCCAGCTCACCGGGGAGGGGGAGCTCTGGAAACACCATATATTTT
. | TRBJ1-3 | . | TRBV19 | CASSTGTVRSGNTIYF | TGTGCCAGTAGTACAGGGACGGTCCGCTCTGGAAACACCATATATTTT
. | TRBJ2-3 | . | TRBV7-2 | CASSLVVYTQYF | TGTGCCAGCAGCTTAGTAGTATATACGCAGTATTTT
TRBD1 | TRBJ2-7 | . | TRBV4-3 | CASSPATGYEQYF | TGCGCCAGCAGCCCTGCGACAGGGTACGAGCAGTACTTC
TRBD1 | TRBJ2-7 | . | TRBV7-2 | CASSFDRAYEQYF | TGTGCCAGCAGCTTTGACAGGGCCTACGAGCAGTACTTC
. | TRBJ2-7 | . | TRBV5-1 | CASSLAGQGVLGEQYF | TGCGCCAGCAGCCTAGCGGGACAGGGTGTATTAGGCGAGCAGTACTTC
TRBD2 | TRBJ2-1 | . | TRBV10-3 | CAISAGSGGAWEQFF | TGTGCCATCAGTGCGGGTAGCGGGGGGGCTTGGGAGCAGTTCTTC
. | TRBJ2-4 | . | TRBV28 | CASTGLAKNIQYF | TGTGCCAGTACAGGATTAGCCAAAAACATTCAGTACTTC
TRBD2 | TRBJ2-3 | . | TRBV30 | CAWTLPGLENTGTQYF | TGTGCCTGGACACTACCGGGACTAGAAAACACGGGGACGCAGTATTTT
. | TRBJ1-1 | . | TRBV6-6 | CASGWGPNTEAFF | TGTGCCAGCGGTTGGGGCCCGAACACTGAAGCTTTCTTT
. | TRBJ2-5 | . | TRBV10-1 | CASSESTGETQYF | TGCGCCAGCAGTGAGTCGACCGGGGAGACCCAGTACTTC
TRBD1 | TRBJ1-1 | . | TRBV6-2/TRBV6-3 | CASSYTIRGQGDEAFF | TGTGCCAGCAGTTACACCATCCGGGGACAGGGAGATGAAGCTTTCTTT
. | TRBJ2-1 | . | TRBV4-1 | CASSPSPFNEQFF | TGCGCCAGCAGCCCTTCCCCCTTCAATGAGCAGTTCTTC
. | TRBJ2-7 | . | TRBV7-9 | CASSLAGREVF | TGTGCCAGCAGCTTAGCTGGCCGAGAGGTATTC
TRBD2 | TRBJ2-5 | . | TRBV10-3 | CAISDPRQGTSGGRGTQYF | TGTGCCATCAGTGACCCCCGACAGGGGACTAGCGGGGGCAGAGGGACCCAGTACTTC
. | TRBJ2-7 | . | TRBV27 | CASRDSYEQYF | TGTGCCAGCAGGGACAGCTACGAGCAGTACTTC
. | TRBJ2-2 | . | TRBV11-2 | CASSGGNTGELFF | TGTGCCAGCAGCGGGGGGAACACCGGGGAGCTGTTTTTT
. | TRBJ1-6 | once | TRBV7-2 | CASSSPPGRLNSPLHF | TGTGCCAGCAGCTCACCCCCGGGACGGCTTAATTCACCCCTCCACTTT
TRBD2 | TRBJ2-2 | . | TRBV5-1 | CASSLVSGGYTGELFF | TGCGCCAGCAGCTTGGTTAGCGGGGGATACACCGGGGAGCTGTTTTTT
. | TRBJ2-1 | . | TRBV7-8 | CASSLGEYPNEQFF | TGTGCCAGCAGCTTAGGTGAATATCCCAATGAGCAGTTCTTC
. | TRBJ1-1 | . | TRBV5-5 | CASSPSAAGTEAFF | TGTGCCAGCAGCCCAAGTGCAGCGGGCACTGAAGCTTTCTTT
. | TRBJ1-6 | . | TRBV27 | CASRPGPTGGGSPLHF | TGTGCCAGCAGGCCGGGACCCACGGGCGGAGGTTCACCCCTCCACTTT
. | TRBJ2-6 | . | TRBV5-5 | CASSLGGTGANVLTF | TGTGCCAGCAGCTTGGGTGGTACTGGGGCCAACGTCCTGACTTTC
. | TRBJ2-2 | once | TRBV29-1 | CSVEDRRGYTGELFF | TGCAGCGTTGAAGATCGGAGAGGGTACACCGGGGAGCTGTTTTTT
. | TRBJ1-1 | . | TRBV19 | CASSWGVNTEAFF | TGTGCCAGTAGTTGGGGGGTGAACACTGAAGCTTTCTTT
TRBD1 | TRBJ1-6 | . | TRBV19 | CASSISTGGNSPLHF | TGTGCCAGTAGTATCTCGACAGGGGGCAATTCACCCCTCCACTTT
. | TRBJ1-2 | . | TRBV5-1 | CASSLSGGNYGYTF | TGCGCCAGCAGCTTATCCGGCGGTAACTATGGCTACACCTTC
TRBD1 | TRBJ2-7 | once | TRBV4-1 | CASSHGDSPVWEQYF | TGCGCCAGCAGCCATGGGGACAGCCCAGTCTGGGAGCAGTACTTC
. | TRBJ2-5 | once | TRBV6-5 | CASSWGGNQETQYF | TGTGCCAGCAGTTGGGGCGGGAATCAAGAGACCCAGTACTTC
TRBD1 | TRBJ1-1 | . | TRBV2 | CASSARTGKGTEAFF | TGTGCCAGCAGTGCCCGGACAGGGAAGGGCACTGAAGCTTTCTTT
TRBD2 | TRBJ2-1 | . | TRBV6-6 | CASSLLGLAGANSYNEQFF | TGTGCCAGCAGTCTTTTAGGACTAGCGGGGGCGAACTCCTACAATGAGCAGTTCTTC